These 3 T cell receptor beta chains came from one sample sequenced in a study of T cell responses to AZD1222 COVID-19 vaccine. Sequencing used immunoSEQ multiplex PCR; TCRdb keeps in-frame clones, though not all of them. This sample has 65,000 to 80,000 clones, with around 87% found just once. The starting material was peripheral blood, obtained on day 0 of AZD1222 vaccination. These receptors originate from an adult in good health.

On this clone itself: Other DNA sequences in the sample encode the same CDR3. The J gene is TRBJ1-3, the V gene TRBV3-1 (or the pseudogene TRBV3-2), with no clear D. Trimming cost V 1 base and J 4 bases, with 5 bases left between them. The CDR3 has 13 residues. Per the germline V gene, CDR1 is LGHDT and CDR2 is YNNKEL (reference sequence). The CDR3 spells CASSQGRGNTIYF. The CDR3 DNA reads TGTGCCAGCAGCCAAGGAAGGGGAAACACCATATATTTT.

This clone was seen a handful of times. The chain is built from TRBV28 and TRBJ1-5; D might be TRBD1 (5 bases). Germline CDR1 MDHEN, CDR2 SYDVKM. The CDR3 spans 13 residues. The V end lost 5 bases, the J end lost 5 bases, and 10 bases lay between the germline ends. The CDR3 DNA reads TGTGCCAGCAGTCGGACACCAGATCAGCCCCAGCATTTT. Amino acid sequence: CASSRTPDQPQHF. Full variable domain (outside the CDR3, taken from reference TRBV28 and TRBJ1-5): DVKVTQSSRYLVKRTGEKVFLECVQDMDHENMFWYRQDPGLGLRLIYFSYDVKMKEKGDIPEGYSVSREKKERFSLILESASTNQTSMYLCASSRTPDQPQHFGDGTRLSIL.

V is TRBV2 and J is TRBJ2-5, with D maybe TRBD2 (5 bases). Trimming stripped 8 bases from V and 1 base from J, with 17 bases between. There are 15 residues in the CDR3. CDR1 is SNHLY and CDR2 is FYNNEI in the germline V gene. CDR3 DNA sequence: TGTGCCAGCGGGAGAGGTACGGCTATCCAAGAGACCCAGTACTTC. Translation gives CASGRGTAIQETQYF.